This T cell receptor (beta chain) is from a study of T-cell reconstitution after alpha-beta-depleted transplantation in children. In this sample, this clonotype turned up many times. The antigen is not known. Study-level results: Surviving recipient cells, namely T cells and thymic progenitors, were the source of high day-60 TCRbeta diversity in some patients. About two months after transplant, alpha-beta T cells reportedly came from several hundred expanded graft clones. Newly generated T cells supplied most T-cell counts and diversity one year post-transplant.

V shed 3 bases and J shed 7 bases, with 9 bases lying between them. Germline V gene lookup returns CDR1 SGHTA and CDR2 FQGNSA. This CDR3 has 12 amino acids. Preparation of the TCRbeta library involved a method that used unique molecular identifiers. TCRdb used MiXCR to reprocess the PCR reads, holding one entry per CDR3 protein. The table includes 450,000 to 600,000 distinct CDR3 sequences, roughly a tenth detected once. The receptor was isolated from a child younger than 10 with inherited bone marrow failure, due to receive a stem cell transplant. The chain recombines TRBV7-2 with TRBJ1-1, with D hard to call. The specimen comprised PBMCs, sampled before TCRalphabeta/CD19-depleted stem cell transplant. In DNA form, the CDR3 reads TGTGCCAGCAGCTTCGCGGGCATTGAAGCTTTCTTT. Translated: CASSFAGIEAFF.